This is a list of T cell receptor beta chains from one sample in a study of response to subunit inactivated influenza vaccine. TCRdb called the RT-PCR reads again in MiXCR, with one record for every CDR3 protein. The sample shows 550,000 to 650,000 distinct CDR3 sequences, about 12% of them seen only once. The sample was PBMCs from blood, taken on the day of vaccination. The source is a man aged 50-59 years who received an inactivated influenza vaccine. The CDR3 runs from the conserved cysteine through the conserved F or W.

v_gene: TRBV20-1
j_gene: TRBJ2-1
CDR3aa: CSARQTGSWGEQFF

v_gene: TRBV7-6
j_gene: TRBJ1-4
CDR3aa: CASSLRGQGNEKLFF

v_gene: TRBV7-8
j_gene: TRBJ1-2
CDR3aa: CASSLDRDRGISYGYTF

v_gene: TRBV29-1
j_gene: TRBJ2-1
CDR3aa: CSCLREGPGEQFF

v_gene: TRBV5-5
j_gene: TRBJ2-7
CDR3aa: CASSLFQGAYEQYF

v_gene: TRBV29-1
j_gene: TRBJ2-3
CDR3aa: CSVEFLSATGGSTDTQYF

v_gene: TRBV25-1
j_gene: TRBJ1-2
CDR3aa: CASSEYRTGSGYTF

v_gene: TRBV5-1
j_gene: TRBJ1-6
CDR3aa: CASSLAEDSPLHF

v_gene: TRBV12-3/TRBV12-4
j_gene: TRBJ1-2
CDR3aa: CASSPRRTEIYGYTF

v_gene: TRBV12-3/TRBV12-4
j_gene: TRBJ2-1
CDR3aa: CASSWGQGKMYEQFF

v_gene: TRBV12-3/TRBV12-4
j_gene: TRBJ1-3
CDR3aa: CASRIGGNTIYF

v_gene: TRBV18
j_gene: TRBJ1-2
CDR3aa: CASSPVFGTAVVGGYTF

v_gene: TRBV28
j_gene: TRBJ1-5
CDR3aa: CASTRGVNQPQHF

v_gene: TRBV7-2
j_gene: TRBJ2-7
CDR3aa: CASRDTGPYEQYF

v_gene: TRBV21-1
j_gene: TRBJ2-5
CDR3aa: CASSKPRDNFTKLKETQYF

v_gene: TRBV19
j_gene: TRBJ1-2
CDR3aa: CASSNSVAAGYTF

v_gene: TRBV29-1
j_gene: TRBJ1-2
CDR3aa: CSVRDLSGYTF

v_gene: TRBV6-1
j_gene: TRBJ2-7
CDR3aa: CASRTAGTGPGEQYF

v_gene: TRBV12-3/TRBV12-4
j_gene: TRBJ1-2
CDR3aa: CASSADTYYGYTF

v_gene: TRBV12-3/TRBV12-4
j_gene: TRBJ2-3
CDR3aa: CASSFVRLDTDTQYF

v_gene: TRBV29-1
j_gene: TRBJ1-5
CDR3aa: CSVGTGFSNQPQHF

v_gene: TRBV3-1
j_gene: TRBJ2-7
CDR3aa: CASSPTALYEQYF

v_gene: TRBV20-1
j_gene: TRBJ2-2
CDR3aa: CSAAGTTNTGELFF

v_gene: TRBV6-5
j_gene: TRBJ1-1
CDR3aa: CASSYTGKGAEAFF

v_gene: TRBV12-3/TRBV12-4
j_gene: TRBJ2-1
CDR3aa: CASSPGTSTGPHEQFF

v_gene: TRBV10-3
j_gene: TRBJ2-2
CDR3aa: CAIKLTGDTGELFF

v_gene: TRBV27
j_gene: TRBJ2-7
CDR3aa: CASSSRVQASSYEQYF

v_gene: TRBV5-1
j_gene: TRBJ2-1
CDR3aa: CASSLGGQEQFF